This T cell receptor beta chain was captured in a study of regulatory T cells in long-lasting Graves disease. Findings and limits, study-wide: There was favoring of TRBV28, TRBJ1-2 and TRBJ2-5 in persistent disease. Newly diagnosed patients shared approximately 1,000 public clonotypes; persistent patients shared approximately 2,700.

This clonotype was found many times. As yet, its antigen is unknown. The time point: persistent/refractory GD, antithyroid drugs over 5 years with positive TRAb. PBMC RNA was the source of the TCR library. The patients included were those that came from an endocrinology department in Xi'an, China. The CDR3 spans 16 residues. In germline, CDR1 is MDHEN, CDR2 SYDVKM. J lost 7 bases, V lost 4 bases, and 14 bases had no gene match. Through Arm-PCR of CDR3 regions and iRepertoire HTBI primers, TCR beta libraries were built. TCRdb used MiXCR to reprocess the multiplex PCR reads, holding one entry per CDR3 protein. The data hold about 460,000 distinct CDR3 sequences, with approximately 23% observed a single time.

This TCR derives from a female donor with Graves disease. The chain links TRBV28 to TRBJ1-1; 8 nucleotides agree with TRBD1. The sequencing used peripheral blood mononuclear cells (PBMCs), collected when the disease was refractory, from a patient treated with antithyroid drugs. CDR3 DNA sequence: TGTGCCAGCAGTTCGCCTTCGGACAGGGCGGAAAGTGAAGCTTTCTTT. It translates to CASSSPSDRAESEAFF.